This T cell receptor (beta chain) derives from a study of OX40 agonist ivuxolimab in advanced cancers. Study-level background: The costimulatory receptor OX40 (CD134) was targeted by ivuxolimab, a fully human IgG2 agonistic monoclonal antibody. Intravenous ivuxolimab was administered to patients every 2 weeks at six dose levels: 0.01, 0.1, 0.3, 1.5, 3 and 10 mg/kg. Of the roughly 52 dose-escalation patients, hepatocellular carcinoma was present in around 20, melanoma in roughly 15, renal cell carcinoma in 9 and head and neck cancer in 9. The dose-escalation cohort was 82.7% male with a mean age of 60 years, ranging from roughly 23 to 85. Patients were allowed to have had prior anti-PD-1, anti-PD-L1 or anti-CTLA-4 therapy, and roughly 40% of the dose-escalation patients had been treated with checkpoint inhibitors. Partial responses occurred in three dose-escalation patients: two with cutaneous melanoma and one with hepatocellular carcinoma. Peripheral TCRbeta sequencing aimed to test whether ivuxolimab altered TCR sequence diversity and caused clonal T-cell expansion. The monotherapy dose-escalation portion (N of about 52 patients) of the phase I ivuxolimab trial is reported in the paper. Results the study describes overall, beyond this receptor: Low levels of normalized T-cell clonal expansion were also seen in some patients who did not respond. In the 0.1-3.0 mg/kg groups, partial responders had among the lowest normalized peripheral clonal expansion, particularly in CD8+ T cells. After ivuxolimab, more expanded clones were found on average in CD8+ T cells than in CD4+ T cells. At doses of 0.1 to 3.0 mg/kg, clonal expansion of both CD4+ and CD8+ blood T cells was observed from baseline to week 6. Antigen specificity was not determined for the clonally expanded peripheral T cells.

This clone was observed a handful of times. This clone's antigen is unknown. Per-base qualities were not stored, and no clone one base away is much larger. V ends up 5 bases short and J 5 bases short, with an unmatched junction base count of 6. The germline V gene provides CDR1 SGHVS and CDR2 FNYEAQ. From cysteine to phenylalanine, the CDR3 is 13 amino acids long. This entry keeps only the CDR3 DNA: 39 bases, framed from base 1. The trial excluded patients who had a history of autoimmune disease or who were on systemic immunosuppression. In every dose cohort, peripheral blood was drawn for TCR sequencing at baseline, cycle 4 day 1, and cycle 7 day 1. Samples came from an open-label, multicenter, first-in-human phase I dose-escalation trial of ivuxolimab. Adults with locally advanced or metastatic melanoma, renal cell carcinoma, hepatocellular carcinoma or head and neck squamous cell carcinoma were enrolled in the trial. CD4+ and CD8+ T cells were sorted separately from peripheral blood before TCR sequencing.

For sequencing of the TCRbeta CDR3 region, genomic DNA was extracted from the sorted cells. The immunoSEQ Assay was used for sequencing of TCRbeta CDR3 regions. TCRdb retrieved this table from immuneACCESS and kept in-frame rearrangements only. Not all clones are present; in checked studies, unresolved V genes account for under half, and no reason is known for the remainder. The sample yields more than 65,000 clones; 80% to 90% were counted once. Just under 2.5% of the sample is taken by the ten largest. The sequence came from an adult with an advanced solid tumor such as melanoma, head and neck, liver or kidney cancer. This chain joins TRBV7-6 to TRBJ2-7, with 7 bases matching TRBD1. Sequencing used CD4+ or CD8+ T cells sorted from blood, obtained in a trial of the OX40 agonist ivuxolimab. The DNA sequence is TGTGCCAGCAGCCTCGGACAGGACCACGAGCAGTACTTC. It encodes CASSLGQDHEQYF.